This record covers a single T cell receptor (beta chain). Sequencing of TCR beta, carried out with a high-throughput approach, was applied to CD8+ and CD4+ T cells from the blood. Both CD4+ and CD8+ T cells were negatively isolated, and TEMRA cells underwent FACS enrichment. RNA, at about 0.5 to 1 ug, was reverse transcribed with random hexamers. Amplification of TCR beta CDR3 across 54 Vbeta and 13 Jbeta was performed with immunoSEQ multiplex PCR. MiXCR, run by TCRdb on the immunoSEQ multiplex PCR reads, gives a single entry per CDR3 protein. The sample lists 150,000 to 200,000 distinct CDR3 sequences, approximately 96% occurring once. This entry comes from a study of CD8 T cells in Susac syndrome. Germline-derived CDR1 and CDR2 are MNHEY and SMNVEV (reference sequence). The CDR3 length is 15 residues. V gave up 3 bases and J gave up 0 bases, with 8 bases separating them.

The chain couples TRBV27 to TRBJ1-4; D gene unclear. The specimen was CD4+ T cells from PBMCs. This TCR was recovered from a human donor with multiple sclerosis. This chain's CDR3 is CASSFLGATNEKLFF. In DNA form, the CDR3 reads TGTGCCAGCAGTTTTCTTGGGGCAACTAATGAAAAACTGTTTTTT.